Listed below are T cell receptor beta chains from one sample, sequenced in a study of T cell repertoires in cytomegalovirus infection. The antigens for these receptors are not known. In TCRdb, the reads were re-called with MiXCR into one record per CDR3 protein. This repertoire shows roughly 120,000 distinct CDR3 sequences, 25% to 35% found once; its top ten account for roughly 77%. The sequencing here drew on CD8+ T cells from cultured PBMCs, taken from culture after CMV antigen stimulation. The receptors derive from a human donor in good health (CMV status not recorded). Some clones in this sample may be carry-over from other donors' samples. The CDR3 runs from the conserved cysteine through the conserved F or W. Each record gives: D gene, CDR3 length, clone size, V gene, J gene, CDR3 DNA, CDR3 protein. A D gene is named only where the DNA matches it firmly. Rows may omit the clone size; those that give it use once, few, many or a size class.

D gene: TRBD1
CDR3 length: 16
clone size: few
V gene: TRBV4-1
J gene: TRBJ1-3
CDR3 DNA: TGCGCCAGCAGCCTTCGAACAGGGGCCTCTGGAAACACCATATATTTT
CDR3 protein: CASSLRTGASGNTIYF

D gene: TRBD2
CDR3 length: 16
clone size: few
V gene: TRBV12-3/TRBV12-4
J gene: TRBJ2-5
CDR3 DNA: TGTGCCAGCAGGTCGGGACTAGCGTCCAGGCAAGAGACCCAGTACTTC
CDR3 protein: CASRSGLASRQETQYF

D gene: -
CDR3 length: 13
clone size: -
V gene: TRBV2
J gene: TRBJ1-1
CDR3 DNA: TGTGCCAGCAGTGAAGCGCCCGGGGGTGAAGCTTTCTTT
CDR3 protein: CASSEAPGGEAFF

D gene: -
CDR3 length: 13
clone size: -
V gene: TRBV27
J gene: TRBJ2-7
CDR3 DNA: TGTGCCAGCTCTCCCTTAGTGACCTACGAGCAGTACTTC
CDR3 protein: CASSPLVTYEQYF

D gene: TRBD1
CDR3 length: 13
clone size: few
V gene: TRBV20-1
J gene: TRBJ1-2
CDR3 DNA: TGCAGTGCTGCCGGGACAGGGTGGAATGGCTACACCTTC
CDR3 protein: CSAAGTGWNGYTF

D gene: TRBD2
CDR3 length: 18
clone size: -
V gene: TRBV2
J gene: TRBJ2-6
CDR3 DNA: TGTGCCAACACCCTCCGCGAGGCTAGCGGCTCTGGGGCCAACGTCCTGACTTTC
CDR3 protein: CANTLREASGSGANVLTF

D gene: -
CDR3 length: 16
clone size: -
V gene: TRBV15
J gene: TRBJ2-6
CDR3 DNA: TGTGCCACCAGCAGAGATCCGGGGGCTGGGGCCAACGTCCTGACTTTC
CDR3 protein: CATSRDPGAGANVLTF

D gene: -
CDR3 length: 13
clone size: -
V gene: TRBV27
J gene: TRBJ1-1
CDR3 DNA: TGTGCCAGCAGTAGAGGGGTTCGGACTGAAGCTTTCTTT
CDR3 protein: CASSRGVRTEAFF

D gene: -
CDR3 length: 14
clone size: -
V gene: TRBV6-5
J gene: TRBJ1-5
CDR3 DNA: TGTGCCAGCAGTTACATTGGGAGCAATCAGCCCCAGCATTTT
CDR3 protein: CASSYIGSNQPQHF

D gene: TRBD1
CDR3 length: 14
clone size: -
V gene: TRBV4-1
J gene: TRBJ1-1
CDR3 DNA: TGCGCCAGCAGCCAGGCGCCCCGGACAGGAGAAGCTTTCTTT
CDR3 protein: CASSQAPRTGEAFF

D gene: -
CDR3 length: 12
clone size: few
V gene: TRBV5-6
J gene: TRBJ2-1
CDR3 DNA: TGTGCCAGCAGCACACTAGGCAATGAGCAGTTCTTC
CDR3 protein: CASSTLGNEQFF

D gene: TRBD2
CDR3 length: 15
clone size: -
V gene: TRBV20-1
J gene: TRBJ2-2
CDR3 DNA: TGCAGTGCTAGAGATCCTAGCGGGGGGGACGGGGAGCTGTTTTTT
CDR3 protein: CSARDPSGGDGELFF

D gene: -
CDR3 length: 12
clone size: -
V gene: TRBV5-6
J gene: TRBJ2-1
CDR3 DNA: TGTGCCAGCAGCTTCAGTTACGATGAGCAGTTCTTC
CDR3 protein: CASSFSYDEQFF

D gene: -
CDR3 length: 13
clone size: -
V gene: TRBV28
J gene: TRBJ2-5
CDR3 DNA: TGTGCCAGCATCAGAACAATGGGGGAGACCCAGTACTTC
CDR3 protein: CASIRTMGETQYF

D gene: -
CDR3 length: 14
clone size: -
V gene: TRBV11-3
J gene: TRBJ2-7
CDR3 DNA: TGTGCCAGCAGCTCCAATCAGGAGGGTTACGAGCAGTACTTC
CDR3 protein: CASSSNQEGYEQYF

D gene: -
CDR3 length: 14
clone size: few
V gene: TRBV6-6
J gene: TRBJ2-3
CDR3 DNA: TGTGCCAGCAGTAAGGGTCTGGGCACAGATACGCAGTATTTT
CDR3 protein: CASSKGLGTDTQYF

D gene: TRBD2
CDR3 length: 16
clone size: -
V gene: TRBV12-3/TRBV12-4
J gene: TRBJ2-1
CDR3 DNA: TGTGCCAGCAGTGACTTTAACCTAGCGGGGGTAAATGAGCAGTTCTTC
CDR3 protein: CASSDFNLAGVNEQFF

D gene: TRBD1
CDR3 length: 14
clone size: -
V gene: TRBV28
J gene: TRBJ1-1
CDR3 DNA: TGTGCCAGCAGTCCGACAGGGATGAACACTGAAGCTTTCTTT
CDR3 protein: CASSPTGMNTEAFF